Described below is a single TCR beta chain sequence and its context. From the 5' RACE reads, TCRdb called clonotypes with MiXCR, one entry per CDR3 protein. The sample records hundreds of thousands of distinct CDR3 sequences, approximately 13% being singletons. The CDR3 length is 14 residues. V lost 3 bases to trimming and J lost 7 bases, with 18 bases between them. Germline V gene lookup returns CDR1 SQVTM and CDR2 ANQGSEA. This record comes from a study of T-cell memory formation after mild COVID-19. V is TRBV29-1 and J is TRBJ2-5, with D perhaps TRBD2 (5 bases). Sequenced sample: PBMCs or a T cell subset sorted from them (not recorded which). The receptor comes from a man younger than 35 who had mild COVID-19 (a few samples of this study predate the infection). Cell type and time point are not known. CDR3 DNA sequence: TGCAGCGTTGACCTAAGAGGACTCGAGGGGACCCAGTACTTC. Its protein product is CSVDLRGLEGTQYF.